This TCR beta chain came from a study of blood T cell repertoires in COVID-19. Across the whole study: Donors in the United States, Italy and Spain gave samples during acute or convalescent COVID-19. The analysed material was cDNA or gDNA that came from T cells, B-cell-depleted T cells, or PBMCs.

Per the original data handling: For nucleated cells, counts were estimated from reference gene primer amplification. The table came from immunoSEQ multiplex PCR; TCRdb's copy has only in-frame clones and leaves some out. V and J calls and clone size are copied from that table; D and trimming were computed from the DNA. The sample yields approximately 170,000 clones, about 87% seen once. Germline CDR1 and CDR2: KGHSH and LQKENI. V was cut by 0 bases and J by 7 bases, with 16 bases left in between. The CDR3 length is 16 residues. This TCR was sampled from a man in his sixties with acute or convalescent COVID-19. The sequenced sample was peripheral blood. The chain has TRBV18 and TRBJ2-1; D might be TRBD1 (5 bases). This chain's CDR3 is CASSPPSYKGINEQFF. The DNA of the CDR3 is TGTGCCAGCTCACCACCATCTTATAAGGGGATAAATGAGCAGTTCTTC.